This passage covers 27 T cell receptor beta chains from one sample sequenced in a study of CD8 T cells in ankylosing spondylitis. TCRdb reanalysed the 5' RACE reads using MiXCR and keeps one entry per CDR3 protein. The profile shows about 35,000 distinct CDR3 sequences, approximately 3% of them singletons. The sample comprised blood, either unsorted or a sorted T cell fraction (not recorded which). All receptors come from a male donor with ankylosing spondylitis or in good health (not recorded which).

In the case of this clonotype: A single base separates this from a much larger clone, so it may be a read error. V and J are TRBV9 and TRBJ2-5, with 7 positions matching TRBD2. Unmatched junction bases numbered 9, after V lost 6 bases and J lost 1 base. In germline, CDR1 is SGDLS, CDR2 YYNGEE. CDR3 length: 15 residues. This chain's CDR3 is CASTPQAGLQETQYF. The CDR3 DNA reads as TGTGCCAGCACCCCCCAAGCGGGACTCCAAGAGACCCAGTACTTC.

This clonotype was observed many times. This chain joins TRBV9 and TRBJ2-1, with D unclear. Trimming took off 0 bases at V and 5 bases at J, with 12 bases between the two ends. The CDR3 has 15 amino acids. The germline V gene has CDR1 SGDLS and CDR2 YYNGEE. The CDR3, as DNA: TGTGCCAGCAGCGTAGACGGGCAGTTCAACAATGAGCAGTTCTTC. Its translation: CASSVDGQFNNEQFF.

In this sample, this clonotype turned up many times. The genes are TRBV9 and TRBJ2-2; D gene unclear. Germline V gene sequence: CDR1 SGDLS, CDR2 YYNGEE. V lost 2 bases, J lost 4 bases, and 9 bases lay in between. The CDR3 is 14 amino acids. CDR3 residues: CASSVGPFTGELFF. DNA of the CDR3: TGTGCCAGCAGCGTTGGACCGTTCACCGGGGAGCTGTTTTTT.

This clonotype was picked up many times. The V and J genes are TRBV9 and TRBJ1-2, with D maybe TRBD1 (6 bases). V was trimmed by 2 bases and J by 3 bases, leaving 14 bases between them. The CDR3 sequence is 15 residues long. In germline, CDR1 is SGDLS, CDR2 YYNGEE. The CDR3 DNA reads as TGTGCCAGCAGCGTGTTTCCGGGACAATACTATGGCTACACCTTC. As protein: CASSVFPGQYYGYTF.

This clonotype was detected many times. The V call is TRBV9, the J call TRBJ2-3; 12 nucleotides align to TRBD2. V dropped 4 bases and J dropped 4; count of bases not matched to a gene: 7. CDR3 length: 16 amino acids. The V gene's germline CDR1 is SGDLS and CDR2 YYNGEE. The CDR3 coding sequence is TGTGCCAGCAGCCCAAGACTAGCGGGAGTGGCAGATACGCAGTATTTT. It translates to CASSPRLAGVADTQYF.

CDR3 in amino acids: CASSVGRLAGKNEQFF. The CDR3 DNA is TGTGCCAGCAGCGTAGGGAGACTAGCGGGAAAGAATGAGCAGTTCTTC. The rearrangement links TRBV9 to TRBJ2-1; TRBD2 agrees at 11 bases. V lost 0 bases to trimming and J lost 7 bases; unmatched junction nucleotides: 6. CDR1 and CDR2 (germline): SGDLS, YYNGEE. The CDR3 covers 16 residues.

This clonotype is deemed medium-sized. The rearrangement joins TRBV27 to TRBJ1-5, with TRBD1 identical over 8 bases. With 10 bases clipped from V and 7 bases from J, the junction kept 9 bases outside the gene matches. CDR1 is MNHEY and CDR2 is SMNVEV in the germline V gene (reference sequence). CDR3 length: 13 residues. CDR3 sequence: CANFGQGPQPQHF. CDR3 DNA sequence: TGTGCCAATTTCGGACAGGGACCACAGCCCCAGCATTTT.

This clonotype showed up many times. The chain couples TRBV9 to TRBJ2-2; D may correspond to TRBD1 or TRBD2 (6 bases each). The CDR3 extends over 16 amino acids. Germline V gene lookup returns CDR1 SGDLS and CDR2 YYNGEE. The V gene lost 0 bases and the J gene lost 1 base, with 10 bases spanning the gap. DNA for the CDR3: TGTGCCAGCAGCGTAGAGGGGGGCTGGAACACCGGGGAGCTGTTTTTT. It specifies CASSVEGGWNTGELFF.

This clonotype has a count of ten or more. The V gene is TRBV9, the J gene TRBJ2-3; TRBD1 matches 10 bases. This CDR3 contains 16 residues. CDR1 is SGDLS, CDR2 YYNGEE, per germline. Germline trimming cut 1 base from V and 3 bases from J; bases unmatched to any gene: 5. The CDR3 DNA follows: TGTGCCAGCAGCGTACCGACAGGGGGCTGGACAGATACGCAGTATTTT. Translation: CASSVPTGGWTDTQYF.

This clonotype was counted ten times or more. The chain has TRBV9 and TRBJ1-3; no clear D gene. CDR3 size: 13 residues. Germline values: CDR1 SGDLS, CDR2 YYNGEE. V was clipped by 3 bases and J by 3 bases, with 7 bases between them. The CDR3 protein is CASSAGLGNTIYF. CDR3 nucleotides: TGTGCCAGCAGCGCCGGGCTTGGAAACACCATATATTTT.

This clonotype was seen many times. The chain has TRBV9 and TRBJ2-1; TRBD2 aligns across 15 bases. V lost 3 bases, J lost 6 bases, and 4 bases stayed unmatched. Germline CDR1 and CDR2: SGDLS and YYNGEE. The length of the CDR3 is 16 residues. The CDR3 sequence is CASSAGTSGRINEQFF. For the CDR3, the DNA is TGTGCCAGCAGCGCAGGGACTAGCGGGAGGATCAATGAGCAGTTCTTC.

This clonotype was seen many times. The CDR3 region has the DNA TGTGCCAGCAGCGTAGAGAAGGGGGCGGCCCAAGAGACCCAGTACTTC. Amino acids: CASSVEKGAAQETQYF. The chain uses TRBV9 and TRBJ2-5, with 7 bases fitting TRBD1. The CDR3 loop spans 16 amino acids. The junction had 6 bases not matched to a gene; V was cut back by 0 bases and J by 1 base. CDR1 and CDR2 from the germline V gene are SGDLS and YYNGEE.

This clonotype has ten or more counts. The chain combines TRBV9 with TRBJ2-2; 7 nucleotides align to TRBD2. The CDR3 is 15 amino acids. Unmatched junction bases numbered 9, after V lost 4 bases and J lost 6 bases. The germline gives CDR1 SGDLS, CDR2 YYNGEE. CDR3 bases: TGTGCCAGCAGCCAAAGCGGGGCCGGGGCCGGGGAGCTGTTTTTT. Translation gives CASSQSGAGAGELFF.

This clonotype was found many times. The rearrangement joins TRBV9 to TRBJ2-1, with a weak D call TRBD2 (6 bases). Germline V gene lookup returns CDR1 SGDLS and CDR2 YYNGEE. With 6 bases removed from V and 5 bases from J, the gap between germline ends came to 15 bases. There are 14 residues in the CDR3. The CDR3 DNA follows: TGTGCCAGCACTCGGGACTCCCGGGACAATGAGCAGTTCTTC. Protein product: CASTRDSRDNEQFF.

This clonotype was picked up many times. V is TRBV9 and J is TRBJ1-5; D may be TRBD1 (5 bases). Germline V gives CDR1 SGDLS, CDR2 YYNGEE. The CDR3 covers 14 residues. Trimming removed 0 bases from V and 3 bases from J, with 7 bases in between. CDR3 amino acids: CASSVGQINQPQHF. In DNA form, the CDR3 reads TGTGCCAGCAGCGTAGGACAGATCAATCAGCCCCAGCATTTT. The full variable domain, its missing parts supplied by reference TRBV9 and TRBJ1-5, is DSGVTQTPKHLITATGQRVTLRCSPRSGDLSVYWYQQSLDQGLQFLIQYYNGEERAKGNILERFSAQQFPDLHSELNLSSLELGDSALYFCASSVGQINQPQHFGDGTRLSIL.

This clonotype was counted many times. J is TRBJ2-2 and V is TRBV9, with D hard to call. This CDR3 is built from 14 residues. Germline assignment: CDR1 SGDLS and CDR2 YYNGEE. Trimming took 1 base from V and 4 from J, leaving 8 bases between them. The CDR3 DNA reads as TGTGCCAGCAGCGTATCACAGTTCACCGGGGAGCTGTTTTTT. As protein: CASSVSQFTGELFF.

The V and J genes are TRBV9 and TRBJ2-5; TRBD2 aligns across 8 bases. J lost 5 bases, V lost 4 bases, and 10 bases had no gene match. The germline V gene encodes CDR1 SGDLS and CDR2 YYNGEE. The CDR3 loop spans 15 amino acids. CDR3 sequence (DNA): TGTGCCAGCAGCTCCACGATTAGCGGGACGGAGACCCAGTACTTC. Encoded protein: CASSSTISGTETQYF. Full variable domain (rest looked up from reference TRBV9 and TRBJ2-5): DSGVTQTPKHLITATGQRVTLRCSPRSGDLSVYWYQQSLDQGLQFLIQYYNGEERAKGNILERFSAQQFPDLHSELNLSSLELGDSALYFCASSSTISGTETQYFGPGTRLLVL.

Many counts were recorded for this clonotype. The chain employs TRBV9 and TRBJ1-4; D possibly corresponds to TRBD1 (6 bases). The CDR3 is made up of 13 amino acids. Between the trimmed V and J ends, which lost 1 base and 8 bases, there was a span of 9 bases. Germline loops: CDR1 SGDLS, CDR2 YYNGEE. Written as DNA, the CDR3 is TGTGCCAGCAGCGTAAAAACAGGGGAAAAACTGTTTTTT. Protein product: CASSVKTGEKLFF.

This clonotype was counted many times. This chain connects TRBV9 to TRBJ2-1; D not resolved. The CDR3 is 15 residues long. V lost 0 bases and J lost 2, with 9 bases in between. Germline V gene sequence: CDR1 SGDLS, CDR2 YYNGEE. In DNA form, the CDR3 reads TGTGCCAGCAGCGTAGGGGTACCCCCCTACAATGAGCAGTTCTTC. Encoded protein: CASSVGVPPYNEQFF.

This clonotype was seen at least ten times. In nucleotides, the CDR3 is TGTGCCAGCAGCGTAGCTCGTGACAATGAGCAGTTCTTC. It specifies CASSVARDNEQFF. V and J are TRBV9 and TRBJ2-1; unclear D gene. The V gene's germline CDR1 is SGDLS and CDR2 YYNGEE. This CDR3 is built from 13 residues. V lost 0 bases, J lost 5 bases, and 6 bases lay in between.

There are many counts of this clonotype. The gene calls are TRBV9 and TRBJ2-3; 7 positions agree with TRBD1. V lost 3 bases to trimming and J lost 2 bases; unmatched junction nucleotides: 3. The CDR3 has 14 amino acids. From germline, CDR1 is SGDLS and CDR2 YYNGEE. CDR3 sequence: CASSAGQYTDTQYF. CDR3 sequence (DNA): TGTGCCAGCAGCGCGGGACAGTACACAGATACGCAGTATTTT.

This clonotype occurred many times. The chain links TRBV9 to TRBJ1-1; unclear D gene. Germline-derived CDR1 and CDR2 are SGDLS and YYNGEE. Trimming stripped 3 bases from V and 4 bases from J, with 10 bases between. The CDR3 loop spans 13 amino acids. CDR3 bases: TGTGCCAGCAGCGGCCGGGTACTCACTGAAGCTTTCTTT. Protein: CASSGRVLTEAFF.

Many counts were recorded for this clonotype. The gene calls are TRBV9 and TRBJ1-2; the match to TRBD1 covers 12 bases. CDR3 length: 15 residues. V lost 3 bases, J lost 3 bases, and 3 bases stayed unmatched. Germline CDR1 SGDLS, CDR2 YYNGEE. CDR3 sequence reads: CASSGGTGGYYGYTF. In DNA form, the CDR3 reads TGTGCCAGCAGCGGGGGGACAGGGGGCTACTATGGCTACACCTTC.

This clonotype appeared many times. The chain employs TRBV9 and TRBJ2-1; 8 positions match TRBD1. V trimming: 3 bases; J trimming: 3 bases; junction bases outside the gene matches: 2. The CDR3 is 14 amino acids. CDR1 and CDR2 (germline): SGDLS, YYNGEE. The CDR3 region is CASSAGQGYNEQFF. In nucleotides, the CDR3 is TGTGCCAGCAGCGCCGGACAGGGCTACAATGAGCAGTTCTTC.

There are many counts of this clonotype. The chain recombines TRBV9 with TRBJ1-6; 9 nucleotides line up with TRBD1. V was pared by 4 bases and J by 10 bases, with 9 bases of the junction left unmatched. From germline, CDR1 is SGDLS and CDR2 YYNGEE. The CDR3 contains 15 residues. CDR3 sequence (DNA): TGTGCCAGCAGCCAGACCGGGACAGGGCCCTCACCCCTCCACTTT. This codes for CASSQTGTGPSPLHF.

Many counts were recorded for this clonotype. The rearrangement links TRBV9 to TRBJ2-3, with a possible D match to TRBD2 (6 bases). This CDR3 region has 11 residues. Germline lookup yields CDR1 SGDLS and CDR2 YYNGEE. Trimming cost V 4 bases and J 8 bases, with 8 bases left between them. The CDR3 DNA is TGTGCCAGCAGCCCCGGGGGTACGCAGTATTTT. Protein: CASSPGGTQYF. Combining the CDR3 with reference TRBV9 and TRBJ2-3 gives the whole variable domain DSGVTQTPKHLITATGQRVTLRCSPRSGDLSVYWYQQSLDQGLQFLIQYYNGEERAKGNILERFSAQQFPDLHSELNLSSLELGDSALYFCASSPGGTQYFGPGTRLTVL.

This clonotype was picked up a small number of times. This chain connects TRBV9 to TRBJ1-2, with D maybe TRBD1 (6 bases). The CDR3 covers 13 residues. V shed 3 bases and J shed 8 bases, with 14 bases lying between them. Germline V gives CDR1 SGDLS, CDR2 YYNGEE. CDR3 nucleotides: TGTGCCAGCAGCGATGCCCCGACAGGCGGCTACACCTTC. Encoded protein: CASSDAPTGGYTF.